Listed below are T cell receptor beta chains from one sample, sequenced in a study of blood T cell repertoires in COVID-19. Repertoires were generated with immunoSEQ multiplex PCR, while TCRdb's copy carries only in-frame clones and drops some. Of about 170,000 clones listed, 65% to 80% are singletons. Sample: peripheral blood. These receptors were collected from a man aged 60-69 years with acute or convalescent COVID-19. Both conserved end residues are part of each CDR3. The D gene is left open where the match is weak. Rows give clone size only sometimes, using once, few, many, or a class for an expanded clone.

V gene	J gene	D gene	clone size	CDR3 protein	CDR3 DNA
TRBV18	TRBJ1-1	TRBD1	-	CASSLGSRGLNTEAFF	TGTGCCAGCTCACTTGGATCCAGGGGGTTGAACACTGAAGCTTTCTTT
TRBV4-1	TRBJ1-2	-	once	CASSNRPGRDYGYTF	TGCGCCAGCAGCAACCGCCCCGGCAGGGACTATGGCTACACCTTC
TRBV9	TRBJ2-3	TRBD2	-	CASSVAASGGETDTQYF	TGTGCCAGCAGCGTAGCAGCTAGCGGGGGGGAGACAGATACGCAGTATTTT
TRBV14	TRBJ2-3	TRBD2	-	CASSPGLATDTQYF	TGTGCCAGCAGCCCCGGACTAGCGACAGATACGCAGTATTTT
TRBV2	TRBJ2-7	TRBD1	-	CASSVDRGTSEQYF	TGTGCCAGCAGTGTCGACAGGGGAACCTCCGAGCAGTACTTC
TRBV19	TRBJ2-3	-	-	CASSLQGRGTDTQYF	TGTGCCAGTAGCCTCCAGGGGCGAGGCACAGATACGCAGTATTTT
TRBV7-7	TRBJ2-3	TRBD1	-	CASSTRQGSTDTQYF	TGTGCTAGCAGCACCCGACAGGGAAGCACAGATACGCAGTATTTT
TRBV7-9	TRBJ2-7	TRBD1	-	CASSSDRASYEQYF	TGTGCCAGCAGCTCCGACAGGGCCTCCTACGAGCAGTACTTC
TRBV28	TRBJ1-1	TRBD1	-	CASSYITGGKRTEAFF	TGTGCCAGCAGTTATATTACAGGGGGAAAGAGAACTGAAGCTTTCTTT
TRBV5-1	TRBJ2-7	-	-	CASSNPQDGQGFYEQYF	TGCGCCAGCAGTAACCCTCAGGACGGGCAGGGGTTCTACGAGCAGTACTTC
TRBV4-3	TRBJ2-2	-	-	CASSQAPPAVAAGELFF	TGCGCCAGCAGCCAAGCTCCCCCGGCGGTAGCCGCCGGGGAGCTGTTTTTT
TRBV24-1	TRBJ2-2	TRBD1	-	CATSDPDRAYTGELFF	TGTGCCACCAGTGATCCTGACAGGGCTTACACCGGGGAGCTGTTTTTT
TRBV9	TRBJ2-1	TRBD2	-	CASSVALAGGYEQFF	TGTGCCAGCAGCGTAGCCCTAGCGGGGGGGTATGAGCAGTTCTTC
TRBV5-6	TRBJ1-6	-	once	CASSLGGGRSPLHF	TGTGCCAGCAGCTTAGGCGGGGGGCGTTCACCCCTCCACTTT
TRBV12-5	TRBJ1-5	-	-	CASGWGGTGQPQHF	TGTGCTAGCGGATGGGGGGGAACGGGACAGCCCCAGCATTTT
TRBV6-5	TRBJ1-1	TRBD1	-	CASAIFGQGDTEAFF	TGTGCCAGCGCTATTTTCGGACAGGGCGACACTGAAGCTTTCTTT
TRBV4-3	TRBJ2-7	-	-	CASSQVDSSSYEQYF	TGCGCCAGCAGCCAAGTGGACAGTAGCTCCTACGAGCAGTACTTC
TRBV19	TRBJ2-1	TRBD2	once	CASSITAGGHREQFF	TGTGCCAGTAGTATTACTGCGGGGGGACACAGGGAGCAGTTCTTC
TRBV4-1	TRBJ2-5	TRBD2	once	CASSQQRGGQETQYF	TGCGCCAGCAGCCAGCAGCGGGGTGGCCAAGAGACCCAGTACTTC
TRBV5-6	TRBJ2-1	-	-	CASSLDRNNEQFF	TGTGCCAGCAGCTTGGACAGGAACAATGAGCAGTTCTTC
TRBV6-5	TRBJ1-5	-	-	CASSYSFETGDGPQHF	TGTGCCAGCAGTTACTCGTTCGAGACAGGTGACGGGCCCCAGCATTTT
TRBV15	TRBJ1-1	-	-	CATSRDRLYMNTEAFF	TGTGCCACCAGCAGAGATCGTCTGTATATGAACACTGAAGCTTTCTTT
TRBV7-8	TRBJ2-6	-	-	CASSLDDSDSGANVLTF	TGTGCCAGCAGCTTAGACGACAGTGACTCTGGGGCCAACGTCCTGACTTTC
TRBV25-1	TRBJ1-6	-	few	CASSETSSIGNSPLHF	TGTGCCAGCAGTGAAACCTCGAGTATTGGTAATTCACCCCTCCACTTT
TRBV11-2	TRBJ1-6	-	once	CASSPSGGDSPLHF	TGTGCCAGCAGCCCCTCTGGCGGGGATTCACCCCTCCACTTT
TRBV24-1	TRBJ1-2	-	-	CATSDLSYGYTF	TGTGCCACCAGTGACCTGAGTTATGGCTACACCTTC
TRBV9	TRBJ2-1	TRBD1	-	CASSKGQGARNEQFF	TGTGCCAGCAGCAAAGGACAGGGGGCGAGGAATGAGCAGTTCTTC
TRBV5-1	TRBJ1-6	TRBD1	-	CASSPTPTGLNSPLHF	TGCGCCAGCAGCCCAACCCCGACAGGGCTAAATTCACCCCTCCACTTT
TRBV7-2	TRBJ2-2	-	once	CASSPRGLARAGELFF	TGTGCCAGCAGCCCCCGTGGTTTAGCTCGGGCCGGGGAGCTGTTTTTT
TRBV5-1	TRBJ1-1	TRBD1	-	CASSSQGAGDTEAFF	TGCGCCAGCAGCTCCCAGGGGGCGGGGGACACTGAAGCTTTCTTT
TRBV11-1	TRBJ1-1	TRBD1	-	CASSTLTGGYTEAFF	TGTGCCAGCAGCACCCTGACAGGGGGCTACACTGAAGCTTTCTTT
TRBV5-5	TRBJ1-5	TRBD1	few	CASSLQGGSNQPQHF	TGTGCCAGCAGCCTACAGGGGGGAAGCAATCAGCCCCAGCATTTT
TRBV5-1	TRBJ1-1	-	-	CASSLESRGFNTEAFF	TGCGCCAGCAGCTTGGAGAGCCGGGGGTTCAACACTGAAGCTTTCTTT
TRBV6-1	TRBJ1-2	-	-	CASSEGQDYGYTF	TGTGCCAGCAGTGAGGGCCAGGACTATGGCTACACCTTC
TRBV10-1	TRBJ2-2	TRBD1	few	CASRPGTGAVGELFF	TGCGCCAGCAGACCCGGGACAGGGGCCGTCGGGGAGCTGTTTTTT
TRBV3-1/TRBV3-2	TRBJ2-5	TRBD2	-	CASSKVASGGWEEETQYF	TGTGCCAGCAGTAAAGTGGCTAGCGGGGGTTGGGAGGAAGAGACCCAGTACTTC
TRBV13	TRBJ2-7	-	-	CASSLGQGRNEQYF	TGTGCCAGCAGCTTAGGACAGGGGAGGAACGAGCAGTACTTC
TRBV19	TRBJ1-6	-	-	CASSTGTRNSPLHF	TGTGCCAGTAGTACCGGGACACGTAATTCACCCCTCCACTTT
TRBV6-2/TRBV6-3	TRBJ2-7	TRBD1	few	CASSLRGNPTYEQYF	TGTGCCAGCAGCCTCAGGGGGAATCCAACCTACGAGCAGTACTTC
TRBV6-5	TRBJ2-7	-	-	CASGQGGSYEQYF	TGTGCCAGCGGGCAGGGCGGATCCTACGAGCAGTACTTC
TRBV3-1/TRBV3-2	TRBJ1-3	-	-	CASSPLGSGNTIYF	TGTGCCAGCAGCCCACTCGGCTCTGGAAACACCATATATTTT
TRBV7-2	TRBJ1-2	TRBD1	-	CASRPQTGAVSYGYTF	TGTGCCAGCAGACCACAAACAGGGGCTGTTTCCTATGGCTACACCTTC
TRBV6-6	TRBJ1-6	-	-	CASSLLGISYNSPLHF	TGTGCCAGCAGTTTACTCGGGATCTCCTATAATTCACCCCTCCACTTT